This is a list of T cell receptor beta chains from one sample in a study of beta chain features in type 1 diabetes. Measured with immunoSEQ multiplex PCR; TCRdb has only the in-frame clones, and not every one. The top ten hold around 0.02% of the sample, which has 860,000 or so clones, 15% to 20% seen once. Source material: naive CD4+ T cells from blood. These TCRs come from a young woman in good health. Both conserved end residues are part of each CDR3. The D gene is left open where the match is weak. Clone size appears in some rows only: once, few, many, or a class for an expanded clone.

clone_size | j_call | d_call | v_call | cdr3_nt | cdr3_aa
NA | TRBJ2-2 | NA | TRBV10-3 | TGTGCCATCAGTGAAAGGGAGGACACCGGGGAGCTGTTTTTT | CAISEREDTGELFF
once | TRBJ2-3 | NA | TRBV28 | TGTGCCAGCAGCGATAGGGTGATCCGTCCGTATTTT | CASSDRVIRPYF
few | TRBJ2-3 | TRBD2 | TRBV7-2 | TGTGCCAGCAACAACCCAGCGGGACCGACAGATACGCAGTATTTT | CASNNPAGPTDTQYF
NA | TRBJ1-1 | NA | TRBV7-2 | TGTGCCAGCAGCTTCTTAAATAGCGGGAACACTGAAGCTTTCTTT | CASSFLNSGNTEAFF
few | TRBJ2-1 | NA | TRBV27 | TGTGCCAGCAGTTTACCTAGGACTCCGCCGGGCAATGAGCAGTTCTTC | CASSLPRTPPGNEQFF
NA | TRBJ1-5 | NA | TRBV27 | TGTGCCAGCAGTTTATATTTCGGGCGGGGATCGCCCCAGCATTTT | CASSLYFGRGSPQHF
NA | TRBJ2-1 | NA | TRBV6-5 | TGTGCCAGCAGTGCTCGGGAGAATGAGCAGTTCTTC | CASSARENEQFF
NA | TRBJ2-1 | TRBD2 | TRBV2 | TGTGCCAGGGGGGGACTAGCGGAGAACAATGAGCAGTTCTTC | CARGGLAENNEQFF
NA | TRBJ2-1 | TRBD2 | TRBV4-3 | TGCGCCAGCAGCCAAGATTGGGGGGGCTCCTACAATGAGCAGTTCTTC | CASSQDWGGSYNEQFF
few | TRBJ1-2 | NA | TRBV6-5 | TGTGCCAGCAGTTACTCAGGGGAGGGTGGCTATGGCTACACCTTC | CASSYSGEGGYGYTF
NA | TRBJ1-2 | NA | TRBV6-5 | TGTGCCAGCAGTTACTCGGATCCCGATCTTAACTATGGCTACACCTTC | CASSYSDPDLNYGYTF
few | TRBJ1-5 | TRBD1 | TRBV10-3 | TGTGCCATCAGAGACAGGGTTAATCAGCCCCAGCATTTT | CAIRDRVNQPQHF
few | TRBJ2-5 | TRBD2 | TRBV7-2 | TGTGCCAGCAGCTTAGCTCCCGGGACTAGCGGGAGGCGGGAGACCCAGTACTTC | CASSLAPGTSGRRETQYF
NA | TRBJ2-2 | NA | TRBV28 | TGTGCCAGCGTTAAGCGTAACACCGGGGAGCTGTTTTTT | CASVKRNTGELFF
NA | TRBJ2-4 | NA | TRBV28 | TGTGCCAGCAGTTTTCAACAGGAGCAAAACATTCAGTACTTC | CASSFQQEQNIQYF
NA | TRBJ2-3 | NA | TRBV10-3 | TGTGCCATCATGGCGAGTGCGGATACGCAGTATTTT | CAIMASADTQYF
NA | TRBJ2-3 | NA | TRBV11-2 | TGTGCCAGCAGCCCCCTTCGAGGGGATACGCAGTATTTT | CASSPLRGDTQYF
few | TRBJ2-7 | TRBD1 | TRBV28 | TGTGCCAGCAGTTTACCCTGGACAGGGAGCTACGAGCAGTACTTC | CASSLPWTGSYEQYF
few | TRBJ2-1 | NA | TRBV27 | TGTGCCAGCAGTCCAGGTGTAGGCTACTCCTACAATGAGCAGTTCTTC | CASSPGVGYSYNEQFF
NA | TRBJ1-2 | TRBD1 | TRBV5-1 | TGCGCCAGCAGCGGGGACAGGGATGGCTACACCTTC | CASSGDRDGYTF
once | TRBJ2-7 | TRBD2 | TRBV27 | TGTGCCAGCAGTTCCTTAGCGGGAGTGGTCGACGAGCAGTACTTC | CASSSLAGVVDEQYF
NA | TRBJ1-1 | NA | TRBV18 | TGTGCCAGCTCACCAGGACTGAACACTGAAGCTTTCTTT | CASSPGLNTEAFF
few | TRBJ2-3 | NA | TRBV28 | TGTGCCAGCAGTTCCCCTCAGACTTTATCAGATACGCAGTATTTT | CASSSPQTLSDTQYF
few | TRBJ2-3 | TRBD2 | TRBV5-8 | TGTGCCAGCAGTCCGAGCGGGAGAAGGTATACGCAGTATTTT | CASSPSGRRYTQYF
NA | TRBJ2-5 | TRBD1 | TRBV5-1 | TGCGCCAGCAGCTTATGGACAGGAGAGACCCAGTACTTC | CASSLWTGETQYF
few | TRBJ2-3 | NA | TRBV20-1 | TGCAGTGCTACCCTTGGAGATACGCAGTATTTT | CSATLGDTQYF
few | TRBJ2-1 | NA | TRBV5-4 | TGTGCCAGCAGCTTGGCCACGGCCGAAGGGTTTTACTACAATGAGCAGTTCTTC | CASSLATAEGFYYNEQFF
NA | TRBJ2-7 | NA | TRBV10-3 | TGTGCCACCCCCGACGAGCAGTACTTC | CATPDEQYF
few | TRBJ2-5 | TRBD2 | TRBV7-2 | TGTGCCAGCAGCTTGCAGAGCGGGAGGGCCCAAGAGACCCAGTACTTC | CASSLQSGRAQETQYF
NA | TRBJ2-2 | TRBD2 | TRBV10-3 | TGTGCCACCAGCTCCGGGACTAGCGGGAGGAGGTCCGGCACCGGGGAGCTGTTTTTT | CATSSGTSGRRSGTGELFF
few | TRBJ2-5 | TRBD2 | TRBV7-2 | TGTGCCAGCAGCTCCCACAGCGGGAGGTACGAGACCCAGTACTTC | CASSSHSGRYETQYF
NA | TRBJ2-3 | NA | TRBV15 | TGTGCCACCAGCAGAGAAAAGTGGGATACGCAGTATTTT | CATSREKWDTQYF
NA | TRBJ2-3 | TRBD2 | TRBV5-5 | TGTGCCAGCAGCCAAACCGGGAGGGCCACAGATACGCAGTATTTT | CASSQTGRATDTQYF
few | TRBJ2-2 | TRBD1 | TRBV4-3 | TGCGCCAGCAGCCAAGAAACCCTCTCGGGGACAGGGAACACCGGGGAGCTGTTTTTT | CASSQETLSGTGNTGELFF
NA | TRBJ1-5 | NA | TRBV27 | TGTGCCAGCAGTCCTCTTAATCAGCCCCAGCATTTT | CASSPLNQPQHF
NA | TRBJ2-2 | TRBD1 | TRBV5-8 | TGTGCCAGCAGCTTGGTTAGGGGCACAGGGGACACCGGGGAGCTGTTTTTT | CASSLVRGTGDTGELFF
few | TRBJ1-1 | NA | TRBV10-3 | TGTGCCAGCCGCGAGGAGAGAGCCACTGAAGCTTTCTTT | CASREERATEAFF
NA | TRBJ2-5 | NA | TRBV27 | TGTGCCAGCAGGCCCCTCTTATGGCGACCCCAAGAGACCCAGTACTTC | CASRPLLWRPQETQYF
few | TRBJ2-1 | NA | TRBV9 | TGTGCCAGCAGCGCAAGTTGGGCGTATGAGCAGTTCTTC | CASSASWAYEQFF
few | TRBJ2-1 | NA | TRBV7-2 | TGTGCCAGCAGTCCTATAGGTCCCAGGGCCTACAATGAGCAGTTCTTC | CASSPIGPRAYNEQFF
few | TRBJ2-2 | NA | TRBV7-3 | TGTGCCAGCAGCTTAATCCCCCGGGAACTTAACACCGGGGAGCTGTTTTTT | CASSLIPRELNTGELFF
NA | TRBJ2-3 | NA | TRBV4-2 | TGTGCCAGCAGCCACCATCTAAGCACAGATACGCAGTATTTT | CASSHHLSTDTQYF
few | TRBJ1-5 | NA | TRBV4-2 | TGTGCCAGCAGCCCCCCTTCGGCCAGCGGGCAGCCCCAGCATTTT | CASSPPSASGQPQHF
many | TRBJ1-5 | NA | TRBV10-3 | TGTGCCATCAGTGAGTATACTAGCAATCAGCCCCAGCATTTT | CAISEYTSNQPQHF
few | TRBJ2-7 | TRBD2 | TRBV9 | TGTGCCAGCAGCGTGACTAGCGGAAACTACGAGCAGTACTTC | CASSVTSGNYEQYF